This entry concerns a single T cell receptor (beta chain). Its antigen is unknown. This sample was included in a study of T cells expressing NK-cell markers. Study context: TCR beta repertoires came from sorted CD3+CD56+NKG2C+, CD3+CD56+NKG2C- and CD3+CD56-NKG2C+ T cells. Whole-study results and caveats: In several donors, dominant CD3+CD56+NKG2C+ clonotypes ranked among the top 10 CD8+ clonotypes. Whether expanded NKG2C+ T cell clones were HCMV specific stayed uncertain.

Germline V gene sequence: CDR1 SGHDN, CDR2 FVKESK. The CDR3 is 16 residues long. TCRdb reanalyzed the 5' RACE reads, giving one entry per CDR3 protein sequence and no DNA. The sample holds about half a million distinct CDR3 sequences. The chain couples TRBV14 to TRBJ2-3; with no DNA, the TCRdb D assignment of TRBD2 cannot be verified. The sequence derives from a woman between 50 and 59 years old in good health. The sequenced sample was blood T cells: a sorted CD56 or NKG2C T cell subset, CD4+ or CD8+ T cells, or bulk PBMC T cells (not recorded which). Here the CDR3 reads CASSQLRTGVGDTQYF.